This T cell receptor (beta chain) is drawn from a study of T-cell reconstitution after alpha-beta-depleted transplantation in children. Study-wide results and limits: T-cell counts and diversity at one year following transplant were attributed mainly to newly produced T cells. The origin of high day-60 TCRbeta diversity in some patients lay in surviving recipient T cells and thymic progenitors. The origin of alpha-beta T cells about two months after transplant was reportedly several hundred expanded graft clones.

As for this clonotype: Its cognate antigen is unknown.

With 4 bases removed from V and 1 base from J, the gap between germline ends came to 8 bases. Germline assignment: CDR1 SNHLY and CDR2 FYNNEI. The CDR3 consists of 15 residues. Library preparation (for TCRbeta) was performed with unique molecular identifiers. TCRdb reprocessed the PCR reads via MiXCR and lists one record per CDR3 protein. The data show around 440,000 distinct CDR3 sequences, about 16% seen once. This sample comprised PBMCs, mostly from graft donor cells, obtained 360 days after TCRalphabeta/CD19-depleted stem cell transplant. This chain joins TRBV2 and TRBJ2-6; weak D call: TRBD1 (6 bases). The sequence derives from a boy in the first two years of life who had a stem cell transplant for Wiskott-Aldrich syndrome, so the T cells may come from the graft donor. CDR3 coding DNA: TGTGCCAGCAGTGCCGGGACATCTGGGGCCAACGTCCTGACTTTC. Translating it yields CASSAGTSGANVLTF.